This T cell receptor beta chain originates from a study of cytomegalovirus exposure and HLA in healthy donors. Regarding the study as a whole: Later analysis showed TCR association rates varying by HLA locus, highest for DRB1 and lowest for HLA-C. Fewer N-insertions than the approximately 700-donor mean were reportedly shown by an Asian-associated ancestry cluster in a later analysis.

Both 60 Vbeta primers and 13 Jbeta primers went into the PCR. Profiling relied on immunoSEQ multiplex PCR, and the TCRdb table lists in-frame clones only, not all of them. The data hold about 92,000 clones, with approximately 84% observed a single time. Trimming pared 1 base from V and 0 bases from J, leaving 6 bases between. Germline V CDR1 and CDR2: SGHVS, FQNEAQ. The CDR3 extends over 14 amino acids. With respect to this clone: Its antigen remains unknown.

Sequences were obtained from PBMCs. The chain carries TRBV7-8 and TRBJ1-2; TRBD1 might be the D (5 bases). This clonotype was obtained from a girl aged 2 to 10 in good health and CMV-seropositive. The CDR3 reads CASSLDRTNYGYTF. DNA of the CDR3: TGTGCCAGCAGCTTAGACAGGACTAACTATGGCTACACCTTC.